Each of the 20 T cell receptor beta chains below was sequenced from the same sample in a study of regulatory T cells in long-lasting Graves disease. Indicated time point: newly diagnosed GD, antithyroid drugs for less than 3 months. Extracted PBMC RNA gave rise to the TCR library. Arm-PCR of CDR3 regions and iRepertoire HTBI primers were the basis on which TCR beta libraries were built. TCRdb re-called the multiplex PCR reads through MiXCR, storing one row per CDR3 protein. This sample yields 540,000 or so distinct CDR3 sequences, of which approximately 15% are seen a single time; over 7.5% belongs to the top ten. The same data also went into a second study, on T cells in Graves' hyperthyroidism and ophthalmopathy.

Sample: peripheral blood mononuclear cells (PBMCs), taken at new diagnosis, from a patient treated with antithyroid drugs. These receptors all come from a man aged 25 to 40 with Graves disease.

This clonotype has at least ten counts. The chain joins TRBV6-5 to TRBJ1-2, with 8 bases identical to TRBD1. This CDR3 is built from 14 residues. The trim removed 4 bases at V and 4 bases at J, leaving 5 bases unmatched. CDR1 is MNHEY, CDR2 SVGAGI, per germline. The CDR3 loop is CASSFGQGSYGYTF. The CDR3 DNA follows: TGTGCCAGCAGTTTCGGACAGGGAAGCTATGGCTACACCTTC.

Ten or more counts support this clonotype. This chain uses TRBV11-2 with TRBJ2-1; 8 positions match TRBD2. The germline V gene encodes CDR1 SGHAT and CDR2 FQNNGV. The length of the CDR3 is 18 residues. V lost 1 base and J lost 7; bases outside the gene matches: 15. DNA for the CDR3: TGTGCCAGCAGCTTAGTTTCCGGGAGGGCCCTCGTAGGGAATGAGCAGTTCTTC. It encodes CASSLVSGRALVGNEQFF. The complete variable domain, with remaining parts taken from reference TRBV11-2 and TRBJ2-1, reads EAGVAQSPRYKIIEKRQSVAFWCNPISGHATLYWYQQILGQGPKLLIQFQNNGVVDDSQLPKDRFSAERLKGVDSTLKIQPAKLEDSAVYLCASSLVSGRALVGNEQFFGPGTRLTVL.

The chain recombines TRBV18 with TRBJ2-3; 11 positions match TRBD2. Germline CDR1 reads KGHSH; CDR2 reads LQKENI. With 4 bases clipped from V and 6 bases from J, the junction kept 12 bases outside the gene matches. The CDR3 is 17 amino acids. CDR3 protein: CASSLIAGGLQVDTQYF. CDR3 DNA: TGTGCCAGCTCACTCATAGCGGGAGGGCTCCAAGTCGATACGCAGTATTTT. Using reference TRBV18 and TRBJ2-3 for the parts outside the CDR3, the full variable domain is NAGVMQNPRHLVRRRGQEARLRCSPMKGHSHVYWYRQLPEEGLKFMVYLQKENIIDESGMPKERFSAEFPKEGPSILRIQQVVRGDSAAYFCASSLIAGGLQVDTQYFGPGTRLTVL.

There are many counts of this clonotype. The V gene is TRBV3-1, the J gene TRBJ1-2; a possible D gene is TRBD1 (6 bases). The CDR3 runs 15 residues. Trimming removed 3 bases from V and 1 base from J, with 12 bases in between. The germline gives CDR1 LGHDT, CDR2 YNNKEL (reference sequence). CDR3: CASSHRQAGNYGYTF. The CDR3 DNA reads TGTGCCAGCAGCCACCGACAGGCGGGTAACTATGGCTACACCTTC.

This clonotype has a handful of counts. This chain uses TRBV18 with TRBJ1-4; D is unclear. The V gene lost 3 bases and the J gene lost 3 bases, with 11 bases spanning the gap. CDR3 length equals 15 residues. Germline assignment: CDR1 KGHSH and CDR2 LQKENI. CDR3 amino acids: CASSPSGSANEKLFF. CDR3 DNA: TGTGCCAGCTCACCCTCGGGATCAGCTAATGAAAAACTGTTTTTT.

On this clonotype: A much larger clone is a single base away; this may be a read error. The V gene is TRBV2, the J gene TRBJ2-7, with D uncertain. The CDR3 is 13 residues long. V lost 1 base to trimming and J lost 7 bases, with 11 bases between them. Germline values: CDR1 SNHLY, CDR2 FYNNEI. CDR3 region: CASSEGGLGEQYF. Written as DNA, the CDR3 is TGTGCCAGCAGTGAAGGCGGTCTGGGGGAGCAGTACTTC.

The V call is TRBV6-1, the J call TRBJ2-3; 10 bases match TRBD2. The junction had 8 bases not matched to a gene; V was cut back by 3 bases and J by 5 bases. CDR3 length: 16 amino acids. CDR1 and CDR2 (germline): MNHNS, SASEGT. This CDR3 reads CASSESGRALGDTQYF. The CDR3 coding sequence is TGTGCCAGCAGTGAGAGCGGGAGGGCCCTCGGAGATACGCAGTATTTT.

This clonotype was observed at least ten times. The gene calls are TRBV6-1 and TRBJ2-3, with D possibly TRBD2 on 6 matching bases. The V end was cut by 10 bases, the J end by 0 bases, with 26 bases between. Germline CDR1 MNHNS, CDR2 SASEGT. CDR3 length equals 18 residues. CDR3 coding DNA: TGTGCCACAAGTTGGGCGGGGAAGACCTCGACTAGCACAGATACGCAGTATTTT. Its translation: CATSWAGKTSTSTDTQYF.

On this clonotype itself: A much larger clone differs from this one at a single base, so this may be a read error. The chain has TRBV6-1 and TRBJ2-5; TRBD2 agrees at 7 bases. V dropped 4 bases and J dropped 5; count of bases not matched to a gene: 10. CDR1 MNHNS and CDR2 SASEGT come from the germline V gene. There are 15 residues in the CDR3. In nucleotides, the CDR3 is TGTGCCAGCAGTGCGAACCGGGAACTAGCGGAGACCCAGTACTTC. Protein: CASSANRELAETQYF.

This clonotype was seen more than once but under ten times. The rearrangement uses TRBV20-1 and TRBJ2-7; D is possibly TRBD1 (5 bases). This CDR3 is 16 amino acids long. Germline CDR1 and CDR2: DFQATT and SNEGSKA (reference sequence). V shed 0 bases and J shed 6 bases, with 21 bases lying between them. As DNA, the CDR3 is TGCAGTGCTAGAGATGGGGCCCAGCCCGGTTGGGGCGAGCAGTACTTC. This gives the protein CSARDGAQPGWGEQYF.

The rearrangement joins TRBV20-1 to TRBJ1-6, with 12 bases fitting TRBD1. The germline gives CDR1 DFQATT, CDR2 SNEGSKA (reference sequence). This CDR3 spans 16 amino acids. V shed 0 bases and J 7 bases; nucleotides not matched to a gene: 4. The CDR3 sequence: CSARDGTGGTNSPLHF. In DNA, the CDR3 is TGCAGTGCTAGAGATGGGACAGGGGGCACAAATTCACCCCTCCACTTT.

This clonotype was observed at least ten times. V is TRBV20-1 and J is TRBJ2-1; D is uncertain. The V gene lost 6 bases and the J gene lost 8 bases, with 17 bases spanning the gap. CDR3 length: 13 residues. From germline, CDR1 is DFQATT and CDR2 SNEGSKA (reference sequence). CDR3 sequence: CSAVAGRVDEQFF. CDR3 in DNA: TGCAGTGCCGTCGCAGGTAGGGTCGATGAGCAGTTCTTC.

The DNA of the CDR3 is TGCGCCAGCAGCCAACCAGCCGGGGCGCGGGCTGAAGCTTTCTTT. As protein: CASSQPAGARAEAFF. The V gene is TRBV4-1, the J gene TRBJ1-1; D may be TRBD1 (5 bases). This CDR3 region has 15 residues. Germline CDR1 MGHRA, CDR2 YSYEKL. V was trimmed by 2 bases and J by 6 bases, leaving 16 bases between them.

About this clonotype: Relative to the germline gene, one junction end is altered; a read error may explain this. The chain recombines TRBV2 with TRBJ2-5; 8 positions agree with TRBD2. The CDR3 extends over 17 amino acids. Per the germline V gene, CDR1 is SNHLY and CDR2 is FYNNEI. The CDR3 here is CASSPLLREGPVETRYF. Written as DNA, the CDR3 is TGTGCCAGCTCACCCCTCTTACGGGAGGGCCCGGTGGAGACCCGGTACTTC.

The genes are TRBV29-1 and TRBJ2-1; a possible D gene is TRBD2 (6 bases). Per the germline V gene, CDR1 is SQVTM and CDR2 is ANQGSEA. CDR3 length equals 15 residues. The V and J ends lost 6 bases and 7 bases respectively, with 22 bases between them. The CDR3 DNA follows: TGCAGCGTGACATCGGGACCAGCGGGCCCAAATGAGCAGTTCTTC. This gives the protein CSVTSGPAGPNEQFF.

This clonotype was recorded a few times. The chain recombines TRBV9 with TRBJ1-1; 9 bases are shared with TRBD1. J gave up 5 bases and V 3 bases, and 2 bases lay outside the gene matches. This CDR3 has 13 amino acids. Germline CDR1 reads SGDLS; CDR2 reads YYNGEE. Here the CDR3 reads CASSAGQGTEAFF. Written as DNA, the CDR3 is TGTGCCAGCAGCGCCGGACAGGGGACTGAAGCTTTCTTT. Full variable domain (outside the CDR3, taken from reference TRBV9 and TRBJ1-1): DSGVTQTPKHLITATGQRVTLRCSPRSGDLSVYWYQQSLDQGLQFLIQYYNGEERAKGNILERFSAQQFPDLHSELNLSSLELGDSALYFCASSAGQGTEAFFGQGTRLTVV.

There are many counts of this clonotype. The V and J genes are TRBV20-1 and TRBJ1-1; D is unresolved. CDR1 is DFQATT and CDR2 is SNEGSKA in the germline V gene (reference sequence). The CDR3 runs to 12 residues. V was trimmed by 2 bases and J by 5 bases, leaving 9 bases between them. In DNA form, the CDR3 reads TGCAGTGCTAGATCCCCCGGGACTGAAGCTTTCTTT. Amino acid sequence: CSARSPGTEAFF.

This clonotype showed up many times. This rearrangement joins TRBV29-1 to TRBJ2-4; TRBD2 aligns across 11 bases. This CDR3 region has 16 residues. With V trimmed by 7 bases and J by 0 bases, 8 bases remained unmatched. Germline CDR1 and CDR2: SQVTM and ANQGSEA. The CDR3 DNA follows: TGCAGCGCAATACTAGCGGGAGACCGAGCCAAAAACATTCAGTACTTC. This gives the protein CSAILAGDRAKNIQYF.

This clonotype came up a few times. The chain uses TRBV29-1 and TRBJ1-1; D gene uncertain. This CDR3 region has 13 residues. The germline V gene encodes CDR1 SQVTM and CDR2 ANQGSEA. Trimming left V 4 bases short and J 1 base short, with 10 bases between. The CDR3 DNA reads TGCAGCGTTGCAGTTTGGGGGAACACTGAAGCTTTCTTT. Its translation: CSVAVWGNTEAFF.

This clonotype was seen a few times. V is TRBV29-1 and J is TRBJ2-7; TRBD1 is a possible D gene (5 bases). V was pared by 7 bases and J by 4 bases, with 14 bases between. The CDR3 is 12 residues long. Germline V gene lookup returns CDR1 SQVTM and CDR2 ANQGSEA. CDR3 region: CSGQLLGYEQYF. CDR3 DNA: TGCAGCGGACAGCTGTTGGGATACGAGCAGTACTTC.